The present entry profiles one T cell receptor beta chain with its context. Study processing details: Reference gene primer amplification yielded estimated nucleated cell counts. Sequenced by immunoSEQ multiplex PCR; TCRdb stores in-frame clones only, minus some. V, J and clone size are taken as reported in that table, and D and trimming were inferred from the DNA itself. The sample yields tens of thousands of clones, roughly 88% seen once. This sample is drawn from a study of blood T cell repertoires in COVID-19. Turning to the study itself: Some COVID-19 samples were acute and others convalescent; all came from the United States, Italy and Spain. T cells, B-cell-depleted T cells, or PBMCs provided the cDNA or gDNA that served as material.

The germline V gene encodes CDR1 SEHNR and CDR2 FQNEAQ (reference sequence). The CDR3 runs 14 residues. Trimming at V came to 5 bases and at J to 5 bases, leaving 6 bases not matched to a gene. The chain joins TRBV7-9 to TRBJ1-1; TRBD1 matches at 9 bases. The receptor was isolated from a man aged 70-80 years with acute or convalescent COVID-19. The sample comprised peripheral blood. Here the CDR3 reads CASSTGQGSTEAFF. DNA for the CDR3: TGTGCCAGCAGCACAGGACAGGGGAGTACTGAAGCTTTCTTT.